The entry below describes one T cell receptor beta chain. Original processing notes: From reference gene primer amplification, estimates of nucleated cell counts were derived. Here immunoSEQ multiplex PCR was the method, and the copy in TCRdb shows in-frame clones only, minus some. V and J calls and clone size are copied from that table; D and trimming were computed from the DNA. The table records around 120,000 clones, approximately 87% of them present only once. This CDR3 spans 17 amino acids. Germline CDR1 and CDR2: SGHAT and FQNNGV. The ends lost 4 bases at V and 0 bases at J; junction bases unmatched: 8. The data originate from a study of blood T cell repertoires in COVID-19. Turning to the study itself: Researchers got acute and convalescent COVID-19 samples from the United States, Italy and Spain. T cells, B-cell-depleted T cells, or PBMCs provided the cDNA or gDNA that served as material.

The chain links TRBV11-2 to TRBJ2-4; 8 bases map to TRBD2. Sequences were obtained from peripheral blood. This sequence was found in a man in his sixties or seventies who had recovered from COVID-19. The CDR3, as DNA: TGTGCCAGCAGCTCCCTCCGGGGGGGGTTAGCCAAAAACATTCAGTACTTC. Translating gives CASSSLRGGLAKNIQYF.